The clone carrying this TCR beta chain was seen only once. The CDR3 length is 16 residues. V gave up 3 bases and J gave up 3 bases; unmatched junction bases: 5. Germline V gives CDR1 KGHSH, CDR2 LQKENI. This entry is derived from a study of blood T cell repertoires in COVID-19. The wider study: Spain, Italy and the United States supplied samples that represented acute and convalescent COVID-19. The analysed material was cDNA or gDNA that came from T cells, B-cell-depleted T cells, or PBMCs.

In the authors' workflow: Estimation of nucleated cell counts was performed using reference gene primer amplification. Clones were sequenced by immunoSEQ multiplex PCR, and TCRdb holds only the in-frame ones, with some missing. That table gives V, J and clone size, and the DNA gave D and trimming. Altogether around 81,000 clones are present, around 85% being singletons, with the ten largest covering about 3.4%. This rearrangement joins TRBV18 to TRBJ1-5; the match to TRBD1 covers 10 bases. The sample consisted of peripheral blood. The source of this sequence is a man in his fifties or sixties with acute or convalescent COVID-19. CDR3 DNA sequence: TGTGCCAGCTCACCGCGGACAGGGGGAGCCAATCAGCCCCAGCATTTT. This gives the protein CASSPRTGGANQPQHF.